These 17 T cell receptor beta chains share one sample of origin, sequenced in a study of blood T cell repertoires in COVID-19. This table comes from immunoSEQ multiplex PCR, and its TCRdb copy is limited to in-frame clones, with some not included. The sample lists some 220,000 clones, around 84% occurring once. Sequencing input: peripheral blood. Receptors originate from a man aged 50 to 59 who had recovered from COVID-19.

This CDR3 is CATSTIRASGNTIYF. In nucleotides, the CDR3 is TGTGCCACCAGTACCATTAGAGCCTCTGGAAACACCATATATTTT. This rearrangement joins TRBV15 to TRBJ1-3, with D hard to call. V was shortened by 6 bases and J by 0 bases, with 12 bases between the two germline ends. The CDR3 is 15 residues long. CDR1 is LNHNV and CDR2 is YYDKDF in the germline V gene (reference sequence). Supplemented by reference TRBV15 and TRBJ1-3, the full variable domain reads DAMVIQNPRYQVTQFGKPVTLSCSQTLNHNVMYWYQQKSSQAPKLLFHYYDKDFNNEADTPDNFQSRRPNTSFCFLDIRSPGLGDTAMYLCATSTIRASGNTIYFGEGSWLTVV.

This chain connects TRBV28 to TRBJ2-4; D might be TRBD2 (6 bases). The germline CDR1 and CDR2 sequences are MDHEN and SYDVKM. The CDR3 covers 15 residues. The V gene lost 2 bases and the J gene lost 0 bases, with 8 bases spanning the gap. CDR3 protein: CASSLAGIAKNIQYF. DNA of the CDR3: TGTGCCAGCAGTTTAGCGGGGATAGCCAAAAACATTCAGTACTTC.

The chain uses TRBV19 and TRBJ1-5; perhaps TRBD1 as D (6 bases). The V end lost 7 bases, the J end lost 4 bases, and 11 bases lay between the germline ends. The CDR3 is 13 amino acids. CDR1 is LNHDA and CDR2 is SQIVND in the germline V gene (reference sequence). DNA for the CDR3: TGTGCCAGTAAAAAGGGGGGGAATCAGCCCCAGCATTTT. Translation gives CASKKGGNQPQHF.

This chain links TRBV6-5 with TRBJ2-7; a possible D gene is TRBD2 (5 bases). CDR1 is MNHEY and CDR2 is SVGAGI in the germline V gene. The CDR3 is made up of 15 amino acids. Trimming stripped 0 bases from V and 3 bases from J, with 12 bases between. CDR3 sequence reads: CASSYSIRGDYEQYF. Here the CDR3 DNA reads TGTGCCAGCAGTTACTCGATTCGGGGTGACTACGAGCAGTACTTC.

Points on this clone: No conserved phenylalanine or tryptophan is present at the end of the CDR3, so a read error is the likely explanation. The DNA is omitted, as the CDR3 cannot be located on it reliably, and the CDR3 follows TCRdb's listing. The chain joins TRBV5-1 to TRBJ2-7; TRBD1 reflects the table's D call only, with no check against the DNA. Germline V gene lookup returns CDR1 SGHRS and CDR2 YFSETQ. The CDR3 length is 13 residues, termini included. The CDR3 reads CASSPDPTGELLI.

Here the CDR3 DNA reads TGTGCCAGCAGCTTGCAAGAAGGGGGTGACAGGGGGGAGACCCAGTACTTC. Translated, it gives CASSLQEGGDRGETQYF. The chain has TRBV4-2 and TRBJ2-5; 9 nucleotides agree with TRBD1. The ends lost 5 bases at V and 5 bases at J; junction bases unmatched: 15. Per germline, CDR1 LGHNA and CDR2 YNFKEQ. The length of the CDR3 is 17 residues.

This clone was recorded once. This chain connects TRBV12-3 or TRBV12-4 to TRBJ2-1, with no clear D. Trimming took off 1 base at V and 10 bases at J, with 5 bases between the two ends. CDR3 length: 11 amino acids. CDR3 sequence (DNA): TGTGCCAGCAGTTTAGTCGGGGAGCAGTTCTTC. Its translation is CASSLVGEQFF.

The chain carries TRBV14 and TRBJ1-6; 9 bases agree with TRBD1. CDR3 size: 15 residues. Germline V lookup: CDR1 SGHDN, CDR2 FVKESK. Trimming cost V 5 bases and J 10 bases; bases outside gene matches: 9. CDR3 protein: CASSSQGQGGSPLHF. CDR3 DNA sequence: TGTGCCAGCAGCTCCCAGGGACAGGGAGGCTCACCCCTCCACTTT.

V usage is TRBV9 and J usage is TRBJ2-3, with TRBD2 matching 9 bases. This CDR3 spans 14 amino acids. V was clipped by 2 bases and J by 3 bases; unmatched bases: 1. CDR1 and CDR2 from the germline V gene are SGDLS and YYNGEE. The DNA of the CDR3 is TGTGCCAGCAGCGTGCTAGCGGGGACAGATACGCAGTATTTT. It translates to CASSVLAGTDTQYF.

Here the CDR3 DNA reads TGTGCCAGCAGGGCCGGGGGGGACACGGGAAACACCATATATTTT. The encoded protein is CASRAGGDTGNTIYF. The chain combines TRBV2 with TRBJ1-3; possibly TRBD1 for D (6 bases). Germline assignment: CDR1 SNHLY and CDR2 FYNNEI. Trimming pared 6 bases from V and 4 bases from J, leaving 16 bases between. The CDR3 contains 15 residues. Drawing the rest from reference TRBV2 and TRBJ1-3, the complete variable domain is EPEVTQTPSHQVTQMGQEVILRCVPISNHLYFYWYRQILGQKVEFLVSFYNNEISEKSEIFDDQFSVERPDGSNFTLKIRSTKLEDSAMYFCASRAGGDTGNTIYFGEGSWLTVV.

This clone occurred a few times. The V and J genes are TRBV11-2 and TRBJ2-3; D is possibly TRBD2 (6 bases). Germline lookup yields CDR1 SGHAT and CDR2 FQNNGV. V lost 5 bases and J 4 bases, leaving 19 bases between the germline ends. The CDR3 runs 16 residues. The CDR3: CASSPRLGSGADTQYF. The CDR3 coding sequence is TGTGCCAGCAGCCCACGACTAGGAAGTGGGGCAGATACGCAGTATTTT.

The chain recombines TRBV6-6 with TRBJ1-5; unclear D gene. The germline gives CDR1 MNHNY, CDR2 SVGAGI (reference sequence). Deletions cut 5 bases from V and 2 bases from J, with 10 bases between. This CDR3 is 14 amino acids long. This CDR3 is CASSGGAGNQPQHF. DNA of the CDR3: TGTGCCAGCAGTGGAGGCGCCGGCAATCAGCCCCAGCATTTT.

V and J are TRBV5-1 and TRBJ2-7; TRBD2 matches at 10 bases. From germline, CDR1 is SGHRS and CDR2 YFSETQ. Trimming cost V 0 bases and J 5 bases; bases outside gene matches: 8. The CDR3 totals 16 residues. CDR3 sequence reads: CASSLESSGSINEQYF. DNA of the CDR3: TGCGCCAGCAGCTTGGAATCTAGCGGGAGTATTAACGAGCAGTACTTC.

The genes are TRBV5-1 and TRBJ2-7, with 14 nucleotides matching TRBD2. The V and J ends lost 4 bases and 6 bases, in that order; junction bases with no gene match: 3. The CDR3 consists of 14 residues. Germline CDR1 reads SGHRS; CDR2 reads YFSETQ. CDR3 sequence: CASSRGLAGVEQYF. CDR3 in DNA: TGCGCCAGCAGCCGGGGACTAGCGGGAGTCGAGCAGTACTTC. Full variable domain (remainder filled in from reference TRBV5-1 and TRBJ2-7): KAGVTQTPRYLIKTRGQQVTLSCSPISGHRSVSWYQQTPGQGLQFLFEYFSETQRNKGNFPGRFSGRQFSNSRSEMNVSTLELGDSALYLCASSRGLAGVEQYFGPGTRLTVT.

The CDR3 protein is CASIDDRTYEQYF. The CDR3 bases are TGCGCCAGCATCGACGACAGGACCTACGAGCAGTACTTC. The chain is built from TRBV5-1 and TRBJ2-7; TRBD1 is a possible D gene (6 bases). The CDR3 covers 13 residues. Germline loops: CDR1 SGHRS, CDR2 YFSETQ. The V gene lost 6 bases and the J gene lost 2 bases, with 12 bases spanning the gap. The full variable domain, rest sourced from reference TRBV5-1 and TRBJ2-7, is KAGVTQTPRYLIKTRGQQVTLSCSPISGHRSVSWYQQTPGQGLQFLFEYFSETQRNKGNFPGRFSGRQFSNSRSEMNVSTLELGDSALYLCASIDDRTYEQYFGPGTRLTVT.

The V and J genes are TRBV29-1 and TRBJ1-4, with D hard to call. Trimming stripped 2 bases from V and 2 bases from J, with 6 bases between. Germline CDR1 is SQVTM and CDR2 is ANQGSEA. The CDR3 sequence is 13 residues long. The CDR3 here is CSVEFGTNEKLFF. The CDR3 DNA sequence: TGCAGCGTTGAATTCGGGACTAATGAAAAACTGTTTTTT.

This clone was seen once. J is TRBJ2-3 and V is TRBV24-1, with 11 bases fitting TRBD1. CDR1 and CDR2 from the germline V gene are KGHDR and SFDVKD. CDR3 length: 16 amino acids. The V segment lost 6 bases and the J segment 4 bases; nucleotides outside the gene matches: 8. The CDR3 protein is CATSNSGQGESDTQYF. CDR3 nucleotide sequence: TGTGCCACCAGTAACTCGGGACAGGGGGAATCAGATACGCAGTATTTT.